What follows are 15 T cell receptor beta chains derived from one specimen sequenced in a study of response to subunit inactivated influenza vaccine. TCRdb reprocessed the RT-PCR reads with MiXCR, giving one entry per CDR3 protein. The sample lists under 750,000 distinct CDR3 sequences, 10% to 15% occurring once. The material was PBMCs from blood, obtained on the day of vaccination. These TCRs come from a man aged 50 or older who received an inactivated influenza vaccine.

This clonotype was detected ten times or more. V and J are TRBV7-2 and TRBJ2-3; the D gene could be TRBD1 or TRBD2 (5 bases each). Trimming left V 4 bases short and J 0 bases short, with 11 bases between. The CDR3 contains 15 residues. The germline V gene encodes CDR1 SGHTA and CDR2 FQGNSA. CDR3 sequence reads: CASSYGTASTDTQYF. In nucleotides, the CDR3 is TGTGCCAGCAGCTACGGGACGGCTAGCACAGATACGCAGTATTTT.

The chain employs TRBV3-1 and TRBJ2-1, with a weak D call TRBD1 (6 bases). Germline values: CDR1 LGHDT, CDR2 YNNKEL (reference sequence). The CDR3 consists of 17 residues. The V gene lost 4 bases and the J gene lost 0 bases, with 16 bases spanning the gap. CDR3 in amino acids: CASSPRYRGSSYNEQFF. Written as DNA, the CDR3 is TGTGCCAGCAGCCCCCGTTATAGGGGGAGCTCCTACAATGAGCAGTTCTTC.

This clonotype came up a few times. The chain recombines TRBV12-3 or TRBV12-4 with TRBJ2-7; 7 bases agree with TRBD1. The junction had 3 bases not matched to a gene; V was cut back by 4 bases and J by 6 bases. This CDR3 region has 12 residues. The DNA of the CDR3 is TGTGCCAGCAGTTGGGACAGTTCCGAGCAGTACTTC. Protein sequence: CASSWDSSEQYF.

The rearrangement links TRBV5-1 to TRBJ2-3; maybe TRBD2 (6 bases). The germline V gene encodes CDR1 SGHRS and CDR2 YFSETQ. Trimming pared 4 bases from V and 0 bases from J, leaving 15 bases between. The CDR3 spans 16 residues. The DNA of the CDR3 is TGCGCCAGCAGCAATACACCGGGACTTAGCACAGATACGCAGTATTTT. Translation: CASSNTPGLSTDTQYF. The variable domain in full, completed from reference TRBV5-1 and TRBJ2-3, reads KAGVTQTPRYLIKTRGQQVTLSCSPISGHRSVSWYQQTPGQGLQFLFEYFSETQRNKGNFPGRFSGRQFSNSRSEMNVSTLELGDSALYLCASSNTPGLSTDTQYFGPGTRLTVL.

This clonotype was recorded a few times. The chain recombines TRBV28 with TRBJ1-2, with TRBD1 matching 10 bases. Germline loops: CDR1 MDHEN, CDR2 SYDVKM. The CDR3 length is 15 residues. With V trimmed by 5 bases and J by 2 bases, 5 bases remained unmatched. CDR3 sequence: CASSTRTGGNYGYTF. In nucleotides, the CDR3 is TGTGCCAGCAGTACCCGGACAGGGGGGAACTATGGCTACACCTTC.

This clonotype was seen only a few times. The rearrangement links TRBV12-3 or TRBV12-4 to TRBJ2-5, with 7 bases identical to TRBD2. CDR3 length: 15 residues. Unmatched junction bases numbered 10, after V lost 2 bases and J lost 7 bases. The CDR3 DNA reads TGTGCCAGCAGTTTATCCGGCGGGGGAACGGGGACCCAGTACTTC. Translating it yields CASSLSGGGTGTQYF.

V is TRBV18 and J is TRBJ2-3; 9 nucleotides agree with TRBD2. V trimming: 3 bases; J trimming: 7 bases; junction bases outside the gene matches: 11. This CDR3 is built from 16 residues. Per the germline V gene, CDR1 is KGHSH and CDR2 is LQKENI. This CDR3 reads CASSPKAGGILNTQYF. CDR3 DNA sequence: TGTGCCAGCTCACCGAAAGCGGGGGGAATTTTGAATACGCAGTATTTT. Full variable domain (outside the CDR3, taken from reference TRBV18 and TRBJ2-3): NAGVMQNPRHLVRRRGQEARLRCSPMKGHSHVYWYRQLPEEGLKFMVYLQKENIIDESGMPKERFSAEFPKEGPSILRIQQVVRGDSAAYFCASSPKAGGILNTQYFGPGTRLTVL.

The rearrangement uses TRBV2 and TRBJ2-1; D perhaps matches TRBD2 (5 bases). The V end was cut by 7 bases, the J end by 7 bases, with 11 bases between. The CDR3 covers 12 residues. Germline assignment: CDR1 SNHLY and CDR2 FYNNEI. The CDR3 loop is CASMAGVNEQFF. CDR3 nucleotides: TGTGCCAGCATGGCCGGGGTAAATGAGCAGTTCTTC.

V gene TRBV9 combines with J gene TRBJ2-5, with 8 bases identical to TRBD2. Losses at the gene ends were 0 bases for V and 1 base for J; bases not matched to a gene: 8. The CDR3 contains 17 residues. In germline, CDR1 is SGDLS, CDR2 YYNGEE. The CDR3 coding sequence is TGTGCCAGCAGCGTAGAAGGGGTTAGCGGGGCCCAAGAGACCCAGTACTTC. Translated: CASSVEGVSGAQETQYF.

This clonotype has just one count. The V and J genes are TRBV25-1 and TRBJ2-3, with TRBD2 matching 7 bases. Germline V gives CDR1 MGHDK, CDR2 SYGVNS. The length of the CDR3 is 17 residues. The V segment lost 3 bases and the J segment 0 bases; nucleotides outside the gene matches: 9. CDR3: CASSEGLSGDSTDTQYF. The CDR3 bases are TGTGCCAGCAGTGAGGGATTGAGCGGGGATAGCACAGATACGCAGTATTTT.

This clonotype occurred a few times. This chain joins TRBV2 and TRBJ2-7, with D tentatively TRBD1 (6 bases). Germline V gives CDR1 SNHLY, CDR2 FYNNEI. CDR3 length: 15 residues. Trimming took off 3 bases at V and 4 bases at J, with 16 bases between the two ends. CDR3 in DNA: TGTGCCAGCAGTGAGACCGGGGCCCAGGGGTACGAGCAGTACTTC. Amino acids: CASSETGAQGYEQYF.

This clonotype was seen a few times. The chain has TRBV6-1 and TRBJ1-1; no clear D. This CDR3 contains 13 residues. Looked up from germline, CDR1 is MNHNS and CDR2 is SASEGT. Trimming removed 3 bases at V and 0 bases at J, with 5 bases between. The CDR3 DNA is TGTGCCAGCAGTGAGGTATTGAACACTGAAGCTTTCTTT. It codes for CASSEVLNTEAFF.

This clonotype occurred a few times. The CDR3 nucleotides read TGCAGTGCTAGATGGCAGGCTTACTACGAGCAGTACTTC. Encoded protein: CSARWQAYYEQYF. The V call is TRBV20-1, the J call TRBJ2-7; unclear D gene. The CDR3 runs 13 residues. V shed 2 bases and J shed 3 bases, with 11 bases lying between them. Germline V gene data show CDR1 as DFQATT and CDR2 as SNEGSKA (reference sequence).

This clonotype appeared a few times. In DNA, the CDR3 is TGTGCCAGCAGCATTAAAACAGGAGTCTACGGCTACACCTTC. Translating gives CASSIKTGVYGYTF. The rearrangement links TRBV12-3 or TRBV12-4 to TRBJ1-2; possibly TRBD1 for D (5 bases). CDR3 length equals 14 residues. V lost 6 bases to trimming and J lost 8 bases, with 19 bases between them.

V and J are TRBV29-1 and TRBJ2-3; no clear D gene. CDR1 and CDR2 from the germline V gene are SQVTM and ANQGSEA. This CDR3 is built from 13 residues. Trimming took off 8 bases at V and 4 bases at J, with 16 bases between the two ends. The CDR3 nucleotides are TGCAGCTTTTTAGGTCCCCTCGCAGATACGCAGTATTTT. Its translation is CSFLGPLADTQYF.